These 25 T cell receptor beta chains share one sample of origin, sequenced in a study of OX40 agonist ivuxolimab in advanced cancers. The repertoire was sequenced with immunoSEQ multiplex PCR; TCRdb's copy has only in-frame clones and lacks some. The sample consists of 30,000 to 35,000 clones, over 85% of them appearing once. Sequencing used CD4+ or CD8+ T cells sorted from blood, obtained in a trial of the OX40 agonist ivuxolimab. These TCRs come from an adult with an advanced solid tumor such as melanoma, head and neck, liver or kidney cancer.

The chain links TRBV6-5 to TRBJ2-7, with TRBD2 matching over 8 bases. This CDR3 comprises 16 residues. Trimming at V came to 4 bases and at J to 7 bases, leaving 15 bases not matched to a gene. The germline CDR1 and CDR2 sequences are MNHEY and SVGAGI. In nucleotides, the CDR3 is TGTGCCAGCAGTTCGTGGTTAGCGGGGTCGCTGGGGGAGCAGTACTTC. Translation gives CASSSWLAGSLGEQYF.

V usage is TRBV27 and J usage is TRBJ2-1, with D tentatively TRBD1 or TRBD2 (5 bases each). V lost 7 bases, J lost 0 bases, and 10 bases lay in between. CDR1 is MNHEY and CDR2 is SMNVEV in the germline V gene (reference sequence). The CDR3 has 14 residues. This CDR3 is CASTKGSSYNEQFF. DNA of the CDR3: TGTGCCAGCACCAAGGGGAGCTCCTACAATGAGCAGTTCTTC.

The rearrangement joins TRBV28 to TRBJ2-7; D is uncertain. There are 11 residues in the CDR3. The germline V gene encodes CDR1 MDHEN and CDR2 SYDVKM. V shed 4 bases and J shed 9 bases, with 10 bases lying between them. The CDR3 protein is CASSSGPGQYF. Here the CDR3 DNA reads TGTGCCAGCAGTTCTGGCCCCGGGCAGTACTTC.

V is TRBV27 and J is TRBJ2-1; D may correspond to TRBD1 or TRBD2 (5 bases each). The V and J ends lost 4 bases and 10 bases respectively, with 11 bases between them. Looked up from germline, CDR1 is MNHEY and CDR2 is SMNVEV (reference sequence). This CDR3 contains 12 residues. This CDR3 is CASSSGLREQFF. As DNA, the CDR3 is TGTGCCAGCAGTTCGGGGCTCAGGGAGCAGTTCTTC.

CDR3 sequence: CASLGGVYGYTF. CDR3 coding DNA: TGTGCCAGCCTGGGGGGGGTGTATGGCTACACCTTC. The rearrangement joins TRBV28 to TRBJ1-2; D may be TRBD1 (5 bases). The CDR3 spans 12 residues. The germline V and J ends were trimmed by 8 bases and 5 bases, with 12 bases remaining between them. CDR1 MDHEN and CDR2 SYDVKM come from the germline V gene.

The chain employs TRBV19 and TRBJ1-4, with unresolved D. This CDR3 is 14 amino acids long. V was shortened by 5 bases and J by 2 bases, with 9 bases between the two germline ends. Germline V gene lookup returns CDR1 LNHDA and CDR2 SQIVND (reference sequence). CDR3 sequence (DNA): TGTGCCAGTAGTTCTCGGGCGACTAATGAAAAACTGTTTTTT. It translates to CASSSRATNEKLFF.

The J gene is TRBJ2-1, the V gene TRBV7-9, with no clear D. Trimming took off 5 bases at V and 12 bases at J, with 14 bases between the two ends. CDR3 length: 12 amino acids. Per the germline V gene, CDR1 is SEHNR and CDR2 is FQNEAQ (reference sequence). This CDR3 reads CASSKYQDGQFF. CDR3 DNA: TGTGCCAGCAGCAAATATCAGGATGGGCAGTTCTTC.

This sequence joins TRBV7-3 and TRBJ2-1; no definite D call. The CDR3 is 15 amino acids. From germline, CDR1 is SGHTA and CDR2 FQGTGA. Trimming left V 2 bases short and J 0 bases short, with 8 bases between. Here the CDR3 reads CASSLAFSSYNEQFF. CDR3 in DNA: TGTGCCAGCAGCTTAGCCTTTAGCTCCTACAATGAGCAGTTCTTC.

V usage is TRBV27 and J usage is TRBJ2-1, with 7 bases lining up with TRBD1. V gave up 6 bases and J gave up 3 bases; unmatched junction bases: 8. Germline V CDR1 and CDR2: MNHEY, SMNVEV (reference sequence). This CDR3 has 15 amino acids. The CDR3 is CASSFDRVGYNEQFF. CDR3 nucleotide sequence: TGTGCCAGCAGCTTCGACAGGGTTGGCTACAATGAGCAGTTCTTC.

The V gene is TRBV5-1, the J gene TRBJ2-7; 7 nucleotides line up with TRBD1. The CDR3 loop spans 17 amino acids. V shed 0 bases, J shed 2 bases, and the junction held 11 bases outside the gene matches. Per the germline V gene, CDR1 is SGHRS and CDR2 is YFSETQ. DNA of the CDR3: TGCGCCAGCAGCTTGGAAGGGTACAGGGGCTCCACCTACGAGCAGTACTTC. Translating gives CASSLEGYRGSTYEQYF.

Regarding this clone: This CDR3 is also generated by other DNA sequences in the sample. The chain uses TRBV7-9 and TRBJ1-5; D not certain. This CDR3 is 12 amino acids long. Looked up from germline, CDR1 is SEHNR and CDR2 is FQNEAQ (reference sequence). Between the trimmed V and J ends, which lost 1 base and 4 bases, there was a span of 2 bases. CDR3 loop: CASSLENQPQHF. CDR3 nucleotide sequence: TGTGCCAGCAGCTTAGAGAATCAGCCCCAGCATTTT.

This chain links TRBV5-1 with TRBJ1-6; D call uncertain. CDR1 is SGHRS, CDR2 YFSETQ, per germline. The CDR3 covers 17 residues. Between the trimmed V and J ends, which lost 1 base and 0 bases, there was a span of 11 bases. The CDR3 here is CASSLNFSSSYNSPLHF. CDR3 bases: TGCGCCAGCAGCTTGAATTTCAGTTCCTCCTATAATTCACCCCTCCACTTT. The full variable domain, in which reference TRBV5-1 and TRBJ1-6 provide the parts outside the CDR3, is KAGVTQTPRYLIKTRGQQVTLSCSPISGHRSVSWYQQTPGQGLQFLFEYFSETQRNKGNFPGRFSGRQFSNSRSEMNVSTLELGDSALYLCASSLNFSSSYNSPLHFGNGTRLTVT.

The chain is built from TRBV7-9 and TRBJ2-6; no clear D. CDR1 is SEHNR, CDR2 FQNEAQ, per germline (reference sequence). The V and J ends lost 6 bases and 3 bases respectively, with 6 bases between them. CDR3 size: 13 residues. The CDR3 loop reads CASSPGGANVLTF. The CDR3 region has the DNA TGTGCCAGCAGTCCCGGTGGGGCCAACGTCCTGACTTTC.

The chain carries TRBV29-1 and TRBJ2-7; 10 bases are a match to TRBD2. The CDR3 contains 14 residues. Per the germline V gene, CDR1 is SQVTM and CDR2 is ANQGSEA. J gave up 0 bases and V 8 bases, and 7 bases lay outside the gene matches. CDR3 sequence: CSITSGKLSYEQYF. The DNA of the CDR3 is TGCAGCATTACTAGCGGGAAACTCTCCTACGAGCAGTACTTC.

This chain uses TRBV11-2 with TRBJ2-7, with D perhaps assigned TRBD1 or TRBD2 (6 bases each). CDR3 length: 16 residues. The V gene lost 5 bases and the J gene lost 5 bases, with 22 bases spanning the gap. The germline V gene encodes CDR1 SGHAT and CDR2 FQNNGV. For the CDR3, the DNA is TGTGCCAGCAGCCCAGGGGTCGGGGGCAGGAGCCACGAGCAGTACTTC. Its translation: CASSPGVGGRSHEQYF.

V gene TRBV7-2 combines with J gene TRBJ2-7; maybe TRBD1 (6 bases). Trimming removed 3 bases from V and 6 bases from J, with 9 bases in between. This CDR3 region has 12 residues. Per the germline V gene, CDR1 is SGHTA and CDR2 is FQGNSA. As DNA, the CDR3 is TGTGCCAGCAGCTTCACAGGGATCGAGCAGTACTTC. This encodes CASSFTGIEQYF.

This chain connects TRBV11-2 to TRBJ2-5, with 14 bases identical to TRBD2. The germline V gene has CDR1 SGHAT and CDR2 FQNNGV. V was pared by 5 bases and J by 3 bases, with 8 bases of the junction left unmatched. CDR3 size: 17 residues. CDR3 in amino acids: CASSPSGLAGVKETQYF. The CDR3 nucleotides read TGTGCCAGCAGCCCCTCGGGACTAGCGGGAGTCAAAGAGACCCAGTACTTC.

This rearrangement joins TRBV7-9 to TRBJ2-7; 7 nucleotides agree with TRBD1. CDR3 size: 12 residues. From germline, CDR1 is SEHNR and CDR2 FQNEAQ (reference sequence). Germline trimming cut 5 bases from V and 6 bases from J; bases unmatched to any gene: 4. CDR3: CASSGAGGEQYF. CDR3 bases: TGTGCCAGCAGCGGGGCAGGGGGCGAGCAGTACTTC.

This clone was picked up one time. The chain is built from TRBV29-1 and TRBJ2-1; the D gene is possibly TRBD1 (6 bases). The CDR3 sequence is 12 residues long. CDR1 is SQVTM and CDR2 is ANQGSEA in the germline V gene. V gave up 6 bases and J gave up 3 bases, with 9 bases separating them. The chain's CDR3 is CSVTGIYNEQFF. The DNA of the CDR3 is TGCAGCGTGACAGGTATCTACAATGAGCAGTTCTTC.

The chain employs TRBV7-9 and TRBJ2-7; TRBD1 might be the D (6 bases). Germline V gene sequence: CDR1 SEHNR, CDR2 FQNEAQ (reference sequence). Between the trimmed V and J ends, which lost 5 bases and 3 bases, there was a span of 11 bases. The CDR3 covers 13 residues. The CDR3 spells CASSPPDSYEQYF. The CDR3 region has the DNA TGTGCCAGCAGCCCCCCGGACAGCTACGAGCAGTACTTC. The full variable domain, with the rest looked up from reference TRBV7-9 and TRBJ2-7, is DTGVSQNPRHKITKRGQNVTFRCDPISEHNRLYWYRQTLGQGPEFLTYFQNEAQLEKSRLLSDRFSAERPKGSFSTLEIQRTEQGDSAMYLCASSPPDSYEQYFGPGTRLTVT.

The chain combines TRBV20-1 with TRBJ1-5, with D unresolved. The CDR3 consists of 11 residues. Germline CDR1 reads DFQATT; CDR2 reads SNEGSKA (reference sequence). Trimming took 3 bases from V and 7 from J, leaving 7 bases between them. The DNA for the CDR3 is TGCAGTGCTAGGGTGGGGCAGCCCCAGCATTTT. It is translated as CSARVGQPQHF.

This chain connects TRBV27 to TRBJ2-7; D is possibly TRBD1 (6 bases). Trimming cost V 5 bases and J 6 bases, with 14 bases left between them. Germline CDR1 reads MNHEY; CDR2 reads SMNVEV (reference sequence). CDR3 length: 13 residues. The CDR3 spells CASSLSQGSEQYF. Written as DNA, the CDR3 is TGTGCCAGCAGTCTCTCACAGGGATCCGAGCAGTACTTC.

The rearrangement joins TRBV10-1 to TRBJ2-7, with D possibly being TRBD2 (5 bases). Germline V CDR1 and CDR2: WNHNN, SYGVQD (reference sequence). The ends were cut back, 5 bases at V and 0 bases at J, with 5 bases in the middle. The CDR3 is made up of 12 amino acids. DNA for the CDR3: TGCGCCAGCAGTAGCGGCTCCTACGAGCAGTACTTC. As protein: CASSSGSYEQYF.

The chain is built from TRBV7-3 and TRBJ2-7; weak D call: TRBD2 (5 bases). The germline V and J ends were trimmed by 3 bases and 7 bases, with 40 bases remaining between them. The length of the CDR3 is 22 residues. CDR1 is SGHTA, CDR2 FQGTGA, per germline. The CDR3 loop is CASSFRLWFRPLGWRRKWEQYF. The DNA of the CDR3 is TGTGCCAGCAGCTTCCGCCTCTGGTTTCGGCCTCTGGGATGGAGGAGGAAATGGGAGCAGTACTTC.

V is TRBV6-5 and J is TRBJ1-6; the match to TRBD1 covers 7 bases. Germline CDR1 and CDR2: MNHEY and SVGAGI. The V gene end was trimmed by 7 bases and the J gene end by 7 bases; junction bases not matched to a gene: 4. CDR3 length: 13 amino acids. CDR3 protein: CASTTGINSPLHF. CDR3 DNA: TGTGCCAGCACGACAGGGATAAATTCACCCCTCCACTTT.